The present entry profiles one T cell receptor beta chain with its context. Germline assignment: CDR1 SNHLY and CDR2 FYNNEI. CDR3 length: 15 residues. V lost 5 bases, J lost 3 bases, and 9 bases stayed unmatched. Original analysis: The assay estimated nucleated cells by amplifying reference gene primers. TCRdb keeps only in-frame clones here, not all; method: immunoSEQ multiplex PCR. The V and J calls and clone size were taken over from that table, and D and trimming were inferred from the DNA. The sample yields some 260,000 clones, 70% to 90% seen once. This sample was included in a study of blood T cell repertoires in COVID-19.

This chain uses TRBV2 with TRBJ2-7, with TRBD1 matching 8 bases. This sequence originates from a woman aged 40 to 50 who had recovered from COVID-19. The material sequenced was peripheral blood. The CDR3: CASSYQGAGYYEQYF. Here the CDR3 DNA reads TGTGCCAGCAGTTACCAGGGGGCCGGTTACTACGAGCAGTACTTC.